The rows below give T cell receptor beta chains drawn from one sample of a study of blood T cell repertoires in COVID-19. The data were produced by immunoSEQ multiplex PCR, yet TCRdb's version contains in-frame clones alone and is incomplete. The sample yields about 250,000 clones, 70% to 90% seen once. Sequencing was performed on PBMCs or T cells enriched from blood (not recorded which). The receptor set was obtained from a man aged 35 to 55 who had recovered from COVID-19. The CDR3 runs from the conserved cysteine through the conserved F or W. The order of the fields is clone size, V gene, J gene, D gene, CDR3 DNA, CDR3 protein. A D gene is named only where the DNA matches it firmly. Clone size is shown for a subset of rows, as once, few, many or a class of expanded clone.

abundance: NA; v_gene: TRBV9; j_gene: TRBJ1-5; d_gene: NA; CDR3nt: TGTGCCAGCAGCGTAGGCGGGACGGAGAATCAGCCCCAGCATTTT; CDR3aa: CASSVGGTENQPQHF
abundance: NA; v_gene: TRBV18; j_gene: TRBJ2-7; d_gene: TRBD1; CDR3nt: TGTGCCAGCTCACCACCGCGCTCGGGACAGGGGGCCTACGAGCAGTACTTC; CDR3aa: CASSPPRSGQGAYEQYF
abundance: NA; v_gene: TRBV3-1/TRBV3-2; j_gene: TRBJ2-7; d_gene: NA; CDR3nt: TGTGCCAGCAGCCAAGAAGGACTGTCGTACGAGCAGTACTTC; CDR3aa: CASSQEGLSYEQYF
abundance: NA; v_gene: TRBV11-2; j_gene: TRBJ1-3; d_gene: NA; CDR3nt: TGTGCCAGCAGCTTACGGGGAGGTGGAAACACCATATATTTT; CDR3aa: CASSLRGGGNTIYF
abundance: NA; v_gene: TRBV4-3; j_gene: TRBJ1-1; d_gene: NA; CDR3nt: TGCGCCAGCAGCCGAGCAGGGGATTGGGATGACACTGAAGCTTTCTTT; CDR3aa: CASSRAGDWDDTEAFF
abundance: NA; v_gene: TRBV5-1; j_gene: TRBJ2-1; d_gene: TRBD2; CDR3nt: TGCGCCAGCAGCTTGGGGCTAGCGGGAGAGTCCTACAATGAGCAGTTCTTC; CDR3aa: CASSLGLAGESYNEQFF
abundance: NA; v_gene: TRBV21-1; j_gene: TRBJ2-1; d_gene: NA; CDR3nt: TGTGCCAGCAGCAAGGGACTAGCGGGAGAAGGTCAGATGTTCTTC; CDR3aa: CASSKGLAGEGQMFF
abundance: NA; v_gene: TRBV18; j_gene: TRBJ2-1; d_gene: NA; CDR3nt: TGTGCCAGCTCACCAGACATAAGCGGACAGTACAATGAGCAGTTCTTC; CDR3aa: CASSPDISGQYNEQFF
abundance: few; v_gene: TRBV6-2/TRBV6-3; j_gene: TRBJ1-5; d_gene: TRBD1; CDR3nt: TGTGCCAGCAGTTACTCGTGGACAGGGTCTAATCAGCCCCAGCATTTT; CDR3aa: CASSYSWTGSNQPQHF
abundance: NA; v_gene: TRBV10-3; j_gene: TRBJ1-1; d_gene: TRBD1; CDR3nt: TGTGCCACTGAACCGACAGGGCTGTCTGAAGCTTTCTTT; CDR3aa: CATEPTGLSEAFF
abundance: NA; v_gene: TRBV7-9; j_gene: TRBJ1-3; d_gene: NA; CDR3nt: TGTGCCAGCAGCTTGGGCACAGGGTCTGGAAACACCATATATTTT; CDR3aa: CASSLGTGSGNTIYF
abundance: NA; v_gene: TRBV9; j_gene: TRBJ2-1; d_gene: NA; CDR3nt: TGTGCCAGCAGCCACAAGCGGGCGGGGTTTAGCTCCTACAATGAGCAGTTCTTC; CDR3aa: CASSHKRAGFSSYNEQFF
abundance: NA; v_gene: TRBV28; j_gene: TRBJ2-7; d_gene: NA; CDR3nt: TGTGCCAGCAGTCCCACAGGGTGGAACGAGCAGTACTTC; CDR3aa: CASSPTGWNEQYF
abundance: NA; v_gene: TRBV28; j_gene: TRBJ1-4; d_gene: TRBD1; CDR3nt: TGTGCCAGCAGTTCAGGGACAGAGGATGAAAAACTGTTTTTT; CDR3aa: CASSSGTEDEKLFF
abundance: NA; v_gene: TRBV1; j_gene: TRBJ1-1; d_gene: NA; CDR3nt: TGCACCAGCAGGGACCGGGACACCACAAAGAACACTGAAGCTTTCTTT; CDR3aa: CTSRDRDTTKNTEAFF
abundance: NA; v_gene: TRBV10-3; j_gene: TRBJ2-2; d_gene: TRBD2; CDR3nt: TGTGCCATCAGTGAGGTACTAGCGGGGGGGCTGACCGGGGAGCTGTTTTTT; CDR3aa: CAISEVLAGGLTGELFF
abundance: NA; v_gene: TRBV5-1; j_gene: TRBJ1-4; d_gene: NA; CDR3nt: TGCGCCAGCAGCTTGGACGGAGGCTCCTTCGAAAAACTGTTTTTT; CDR3aa: CASSLDGGSFEKLFF
abundance: once; v_gene: TRBV6-4; j_gene: TRBJ2-7; d_gene: TRBD2; CDR3nt: TGTGCCAGCAGTGACCAAACTAGCGGCGTCTCCTACGAGCAGTACTTC; CDR3aa: CASSDQTSGVSYEQYF
abundance: NA; v_gene: TRBV28; j_gene: TRBJ2-7; d_gene: TRBD2; CDR3nt: TGTGCCAGCATCCCCAGGACTAGCGGGACAAGGGAGCAGTACTTC; CDR3aa: CASIPRTSGTREQYF
abundance: NA; v_gene: TRBV10-3; j_gene: TRBJ2-4; d_gene: NA; CDR3nt: TGTGCCATCAGTGAACCGGAGCTTAACGTAGCCAAAAACATTCAGTACTTC; CDR3aa: CAISEPELNVAKNIQYF
abundance: NA; v_gene: TRBV18; j_gene: TRBJ1-5; d_gene: NA; CDR3nt: TGTGCCAGCTCACGGAACCTAGAACAGCCCCAGCATTTT; CDR3aa: CASSRNLEQPQHF
abundance: NA; v_gene: TRBV18; j_gene: TRBJ1-1; d_gene: NA; CDR3nt: TGTGCCAGCTCACCAGGGCAGAACACTGAAGCTTTCTTT; CDR3aa: CASSPGQNTEAFF
abundance: NA; v_gene: TRBV4-1; j_gene: TRBJ1-2; d_gene: NA; CDR3nt: TGCGCCAGCAGCCAAGATCAAACAGCTAACTATGGCTACACCTTC; CDR3aa: CASSQDQTANYGYTF
abundance: NA; v_gene: TRBV2; j_gene: TRBJ2-5; d_gene: TRBD2; CDR3nt: TGTGCCAGCAGTGGACGATTCACTAGCGGGGTACAAGAGACCCAGTACTTC; CDR3aa: CASSGRFTSGVQETQYF
abundance: NA; v_gene: TRBV21-1; j_gene: TRBJ1-6; d_gene: NA; CDR3nt: TGTGCCACCGCGGGACAGGGGGCTTCCTATAATTCACCCCTCCACTTT; CDR3aa: CATAGQGASYNSPLHF
abundance: NA; v_gene: TRBV19; j_gene: TRBJ2-7; d_gene: NA; CDR3nt: TGTGCCAGTAGACGAGGACATTGGGGCTACGAGCAGTACTTC; CDR3aa: CASRRGHWGYEQYF
abundance: NA; v_gene: TRBV15; j_gene: TRBJ1-6; d_gene: NA; CDR3nt: TGTGCCACCAGCAGAGATGGCAGGGGATGGTCACCCCTCCACTTT; CDR3aa: CATSRDGRGWSPLHF
abundance: once; v_gene: TRBV5-1; j_gene: TRBJ2-7; d_gene: NA; CDR3nt: TGCGCCAGCAGCCCCCCGCAGGAGGACGAGCAGTACTTC; CDR3aa: CASSPPQEDEQYF